The 25 T cell receptor beta chains listed next were all sequenced from one sample in a study of T cells in Graves' hyperthyroidism and ophthalmopathy. TCR beta CDR3 region amplification was performed from RNA transcripts. First-round RT-PCR with HTBI primers amplified the TCR CDR3 region. Using its own MiXCR run on the multiplex PCR reads, TCRdb lists one record per CDR3 protein. The sample yields about 350,000 distinct CDR3 sequences, 18% seen once. The sequenced sample consisted of blood. All receptors derive from a middle-aged woman with Graves' ophthalmopathy.

The V call is TRBV6-1, the J call TRBJ2-7; possibly TRBD1 for D (8 bases). The CDR3 is 15 amino acids. V lost 4 bases and J 1 base, leaving 14 bases between the germline ends. The V gene's germline CDR1 is MNHNS and CDR2 SASEGT. The CDR3 DNA reads TGTGCCAGCAGTGCCGGACAGGGACTATCCTACGAGCAGTACTTC. It encodes CASSAGQGLSYEQYF.

This chain uses TRBV6-5 with TRBJ2-5; D might be TRBD2 (6 bases). The CDR3 is made up of 14 amino acids. Germline CDR1 is MNHEY and CDR2 is SVGAGI. V was clipped by 5 bases and J by 2 bases, with 12 bases between them. This CDR3 is CASSTPGLQETQYF. The CDR3 coding sequence is TGTGCCAGCAGTACTCCGGGACTTCAAGAGACCCAGTACTTC.

This clonotype showed up many times. V gene TRBV19 combines with J gene TRBJ1-1, with a weak D call TRBD1 (6 bases). There are 15 residues in the CDR3. Trimming stripped 2 bases from V and 5 bases from J, with 15 bases between. CDR1 and CDR2 from the germline V gene are LNHDA and SQIVND (reference sequence). In DNA, the CDR3 is TGTGCCAGTAGTATATCAGGGGCGCCGGGGACTGAAGCTTTCTTT. Its translation is CASSISGAPGTEAFF.

J is TRBJ1-1 and V is TRBV6-5, with D tentatively TRBD1 (5 bases). Germline assignment: CDR1 MNHEY and CDR2 SVGAGI. CDR3 size: 15 residues. Trimming shortened V by 3 bases and J by 0 bases, and 11 bases separated the two germline ends. CDR3 region: CASSYRPGLNTEAFF. In DNA, the CDR3 is TGTGCCAGCAGTTATCGTCCAGGGTTGAACACTGAAGCTTTCTTT.

The sample holds many counts of this clonotype. One end of the junction is discordant with germline, which a read error may explain. The V and J genes are TRBV12-3 or TRBV12-4 and TRBJ2-7, with 9 bases that match TRBD2. The CDR3 runs 14 residues. CDR3 sequence reads: CASSIAGAPLEQYF. The CDR3 region has the DNA TGTGCCAGCAGTATAGCGGGAGCCCCCCTCGAGCAGTACTTC.

This clonotype showed up just a few times. The chain carries TRBV6-2 or TRBV6-3 and TRBJ2-7, with D possibly matching TRBD2 (5 bases). Trimming cost V 0 bases and J 2 bases, with 14 bases left between them. CDR1 and CDR2 from the germline V gene are MNHEY and SVGEGT. The CDR3 contains 16 residues. CDR3 DNA: TGTGCCAGCAGTTACTCGATGGAGGATAATACCTACGAGCAGTACTTC. It encodes CASSYSMEDNTYEQYF.

This clonotype was seen repeatedly, ten times or more. The chain carries TRBV28 and TRBJ2-5, with TRBD2 matching over 11 bases. V lost 6 bases and J lost 4; bases outside the gene matches: 7. CDR3 length equals 15 residues. Germline V CDR1 and CDR2: MDHEN, SYDVKM. CDR3 amino acids: CASSSVAGGVETQYF. The CDR3 DNA reads as TGTGCCAGCAGCTCCGTAGCGGGAGGGGTAGAGACCCAGTACTTC.

This clonotype was seen many times. The J gene is TRBJ1-1, the V gene TRBV12-3 or TRBV12-4, with 10 bases lining up with TRBD1. After removal of 4 bases from V and 8 bases from J, the junction contained 4 bases not matched to a gene. This CDR3 has 13 amino acids. The CDR3 region is CASSSDRGREAFF. The CDR3 DNA is TGTGCCAGCAGTTCAGACAGGGGGCGGGAAGCTTTCTTT.

The chain has TRBV6-5 and TRBJ1-1, with D maybe TRBD1 (6 bases). Germline V lookup: CDR1 MNHEY, CDR2 SVGAGI. The germline V and J ends were trimmed by 2 bases and 5 bases, with 12 bases remaining between them. The CDR3 spans 14 residues. The CDR3 DNA follows: TGTGCCAGCAGTTACGCCCAGGGGAGGACTGAAGCTTTCTTT. Translated, it gives CASSYAQGRTEAFF.

This clonotype was seen repeatedly, ten times or more. This chain connects TRBV6-5 to TRBJ1-2, with D uncertain. Germline CDR1 and CDR2: MNHEY and SVGAGI. V was trimmed by 0 bases and J by 0 bases, leaving 8 bases between them. The CDR3 has 15 amino acids. The CDR3 loop is CASSYSVTTNYGYTF. Here the CDR3 DNA reads TGTGCCAGCAGTTACTCCGTGACAACTAACTATGGCTACACCTTC.

With respect to this clonotype: It may be a read error: a sequence one base away is much more abundant. The chain carries TRBV19 and TRBJ1-2, with a tentative D call TRBD1 (5 bases). The germline V gene has CDR1 LNHDA and CDR2 SQIVND (reference sequence). V was cut by 3 bases and J by 7 bases, with 12 bases left in between. This CDR3 region has 13 residues. As DNA, the CDR3 is TGTGCCAGTAGTATCGGGGGGGTCGTTGGCTACACCTTC. Translating it yields CASSIGGVVGYTF.

This clonotype was recorded many times. V is TRBV20-1 and J is TRBJ1-5; D remains unclear. Germline V gene sequence: CDR1 DFQATT, CDR2 SNEGSKA (reference sequence). The V end was cut by 2 bases, the J end by 7 bases, with 18 bases between. The CDR3 has 15 amino acids. The CDR3 protein is CSARSSQPRRQPQHF. In DNA form, the CDR3 reads TGCAGTGCTAGATCGTCGCAGCCACGGAGGCAGCCCCAGCATTTT.

This clonotype was counted many times. This chain joins TRBV6-1 and TRBJ2-7, with a possible D match to TRBD1 (6 bases). Germline V gene lookup returns CDR1 MNHNS and CDR2 SASEGT. This CDR3 is built from 14 residues. V was shortened by 6 bases and J by 0 bases, with 12 bases between the two germline ends. The CDR3 DNA is TGTGCCAGCAGACACGACAGGAGCTCCTACGAGCAGTACTTC. Its protein product is CASRHDRSSYEQYF.

This clonotype was seen only once. As DNA, the CDR3 is TGCAGTGCTAGGCTGCACCAAGAGACCCAGTACTTC. Translating it yields CSARLHQETQYF. V usage is TRBV20-1 and J usage is TRBJ2-5; D not certain. CDR3 length: 12 amino acids. Germline V lookup: CDR1 DFQATT, CDR2 SNEGSKA (reference sequence). V was clipped by 3 bases and J by 0 bases, with 5 bases between them.

The V gene is TRBV6-2 or TRBV6-3, the J gene TRBJ1-5; tentatively, D is TRBD1 (6 bases). V dropped 0 bases and J dropped 5 bases, with 17 bases sitting between them. The CDR3 has 17 amino acids. Germline V CDR1 and CDR2: MNHEY, SVGEGT. Here the CDR3 DNA reads TGTGCCAGCAGTTACTCCCTTCTAGGAGGGGGAGATCAGCCCCAGCATTTT. Protein product: CASSYSLLGGGDQPQHF.

This clonotype has a count of ten or more. The rearrangement uses TRBV12-3 or TRBV12-4 and TRBJ2-7, with D perhaps matching TRBD2 (6 bases). The CDR3 has 12 residues. Trimming stripped 9 bases from V and 2 bases from J, with 11 bases between. CDR3 nucleotide sequence: TGTGCCAGTAGCGGAGCCGCCTACGAGCAGTACTTC. This sequence encodes CASSGAAYEQYF.

Ten or more counts support this clonotype. The chain uses TRBV7-3 and TRBJ2-1, with 7 positions matching TRBD1. Germline V gene lookup returns CDR1 SGHTA and CDR2 FQGTGA. The V and J ends lost 5 bases and 5 bases, in that order; junction bases with no gene match: 9. This CDR3 is built from 15 residues. Here the CDR3 reads CASSPRDRVHNEQFF. The DNA of the CDR3 is TGTGCCAGCAGCCCCCGAGACAGGGTTCACAATGAGCAGTTCTTC.

This clonotype was observed a few times. This chain connects TRBV6-1 to TRBJ1-2, with D tentatively TRBD1 (6 bases). The V and J ends lost 6 bases and 1 base respectively, with 12 bases between them. This CDR3 spans 14 amino acids. The germline CDR1 and CDR2 sequences are MNHNS and SASEGT. The CDR3 region is CASREQGHNYGYTF. CDR3 in DNA: TGTGCCAGCAGAGAGCAGGGACATAACTATGGCTACACCTTC.

This clonotype was detected ten times or more. V is TRBV30 and J is TRBJ2-7; D perhaps matches TRBD2 (6 bases). The V and J ends lost 2 bases and 6 bases respectively, with 17 bases between them. Germline V CDR1 and CDR2: GTSNPN, SVGIG (reference sequence). This CDR3 spans 14 amino acids. CDR3 sequence reads: CAWSPRLGDSEQYF. In DNA form, the CDR3 reads TGTGCCTGGAGTCCCCGACTGGGGGACTCCGAGCAGTACTTC.

V is TRBV11-2 and J is TRBJ2-7; D is perhaps TRBD1 or TRBD2 (7 bases each). Trimming shortened V by 1 base and J by 0 bases, and 13 bases separated the two germline ends. The CDR3 covers 16 residues. From germline, CDR1 is SGHAT and CDR2 FQNNGV. Here the CDR3 DNA reads TGTGCCAGCAGCTTAGTAAGCGGGACAGTCTCCTACGAGCAGTACTTC. It specifies CASSLVSGTVSYEQYF.

This clonotype showed up just once. The genes are TRBV27 and TRBJ2-7, with TRBD2 as a possible D gene (6 bases). The CDR3 runs 13 residues. V was trimmed by 3 bases and J by 3 bases, leaving 9 bases between them. Looked up from germline, CDR1 is MNHEY and CDR2 is SMNVEV (reference sequence). The CDR3, as DNA: TGTGCCAGCAGTTTTAGCGGCGGCTACGAGCAGTACGTC. Encoded protein: CASSFSGGYEQYV.

Comment on this clonotype: A read error is possible here, since a much larger clone lies one base away. The chain couples TRBV20-1 to TRBJ2-3, with D uncertain. The better agreement between TRBJ1-5 and the DNA end casts doubt on the J call. From germline, CDR1 is DFQATT and CDR2 SNEGSKA (reference sequence). There are 13 residues in the CDR3. The CDR3 is CSAPNDFTDTQHF. CDR3 DNA: TGCAGTGCTCCGAACGATTTCACAGATACGCAGCATTTT.

This clonotype was counted ten times or more. The CDR3 loop reads CASSTGDTEAFF. In DNA, the CDR3 is TGTGCCAGTAGCACAGGGGACACTGAAGCTTTCTTT. The chain links TRBV19 to TRBJ1-1; 7 bases are a match to TRBD1. There are 12 residues in the CDR3. The junction had 1 base not matched to a gene; V was cut back by 6 bases and J by 3 bases. Per germline, CDR1 LNHDA and CDR2 SQIVND (reference sequence).

This clonotype was observed many times. This rearrangement joins TRBV4-1 to TRBJ1-1, with TRBD1 identical over 8 bases. V lost 7 bases, J lost 3 bases, and 10 bases stayed unmatched. The CDR3 is 15 residues long. In germline, CDR1 is MGHRA, CDR2 YSYEKL. The CDR3 loop reads CASTGQGPSYTEAFF. The CDR3 DNA follows: TGCGCCAGCACCGGACAGGGCCCTAGTTACACTGAAGCTTTCTTT.

The J gene is TRBJ2-7, the V gene TRBV7-2; 12 positions agree with TRBD2. The V and J ends lost 5 bases and 9 bases, in that order; junction bases with no gene match: 8. Germline V CDR1 and CDR2: SGHTA, FQGNSA. The CDR3 has 14 residues. This chain's CDR3 is CASSPASGGAPQYF. CDR3 sequence (DNA): TGTGCCAGCAGCCCTGCTAGCGGGGGGGCGCCGCAGTACTTC.